What follows are 4 T cell receptor beta chains derived from one specimen sequenced in a study of T cells after yellow fever vaccination. From the 5' RACE reads, TCRdb called clonotypes with MiXCR, one entry per CDR3 protein. The table has around 320,000 distinct CDR3 sequences, approximately 10% seen once. Sequences were derived from CD4+ T cells sorted from PBMCs, sampled 5 days after the yellow fever booster vaccination. These receptors originate from a man aged 18-30 years who received the YFV17D yellow fever vaccine.

The rearrangement links TRBV27 to TRBJ2-6, with D possibly being TRBD1 (5 bases). The V gene lost 6 bases and the J gene lost 2 bases, with 14 bases spanning the gap. CDR1 MNHEY and CDR2 SMNVEV come from the germline V gene (reference sequence). The CDR3 extends over 16 amino acids. Written as DNA, the CDR3 is TGTGCCAGCAGGAGACAGAGTAACCCTGGGGCCAACGTCCTGACTTTC. It yields the protein CASRRQSNPGANVLTF. Complete variable domain (other parts from reference TRBV27 and TRBJ2-6): EAQVTQNPRYLITVTGKKLTVTCSQNMNHEYMSWYRQDPGLGLRQIYYSMNVEVTDKGDVPEGYKVSRKEKRNFPLILESPSPNQTSLYFCASRRQSNPGANVLTFGAGSRLTVL.

This clonotype was seen repeatedly, ten times or more. This chain links TRBV7-8 with TRBJ2-1; D unresolved. Trimming took off 8 bases at V and 1 base at J, with 12 bases between the two ends. Germline CDR1 reads SGHVS; CDR2 reads FQNEAQ. There are 14 residues in the CDR3. This CDR3 is CASSRTPSYNEQFF. For the CDR3, the DNA is TGTGCCAGCTCACGGACCCCGTCCTACAATGAGCAGTTCTTC.

This clonotype was observed at least ten times. This chain connects TRBV18 to TRBJ2-5; D is tentatively TRBD1 or TRBD2 (5 bases each). CDR1 is KGHSH, CDR2 LQKENI, per germline. V shed 5 bases and J shed 5 bases, with 12 bases lying between them. The CDR3 is 13 amino acids. DNA of the CDR3: TGTGCCAGCTCATCCGGGACGAGGGAGACCCAGTACTTC. Translation: CASSSGTRETQYF.

This clonotype was found a few times. The rearrangement uses TRBV9 and TRBJ2-5, with TRBD1 matching over 7 bases. The trim removed 0 bases at V and 4 bases at J, leaving 3 bases unmatched. CDR1 and CDR2 (germline): SGDLS, YYNGEE. The length of the CDR3 is 14 residues. The CDR3 loop is CASSVEGAGETQYF. The CDR3 bases are TGTGCCAGCAGCGTAGAGGGGGCCGGAGAGACCCAGTACTTC.